Each of the 22 T cell receptor beta chains below was sequenced from the same sample in a study of TIL therapy for anti-PD-1-resistant metastatic lung cancer. Stated time point: pre-treatment sample, taken before nivolumab and TIL therapy. Tumor tissue came from excised metastases, mostly pleural nodules or supraclavicular lymph nodes. The immunoSEQ assay was v3. Here immunoSEQ multiplex PCR was the method, and the copy in TCRdb shows in-frame clones only, minus some. The sample shows 8,000 to 9,500 clones, 76% of them seen only once. Sample: tumor tissue, taken at baseline. These receptors all come from a person aged 25 to 80 with non-small cell lung cancer.

This sequence joins TRBV4-2 and TRBJ2-3; D is unresolved. The CDR3 is made up of 15 amino acids. The germline gives CDR1 LGHNA, CDR2 YNFKEQ. V gave up 0 bases and J gave up 4 bases, with 11 bases separating them. The CDR3 DNA is TGTGCCAGCAGCCAAGAGCGGCAAACAGCAGATACGCAGTATTTT. The encoded protein is CASSQERQTADTQYF.

This clone was counted a few times. The chain couples TRBV5-1 to TRBJ2-1; TRBD1 agrees at 8 bases. V lost 3 bases and J lost 4; bases outside the gene matches: 9. The CDR3 has 16 residues. Germline-derived CDR1 and CDR2 are SGHRS and YFSETQ. The CDR3 sequence is CASSWAGTGSYNEQFF. The CDR3 region has the DNA TGCGCCAGCAGCTGGGCCGGGACAGGCTCGTACAATGAGCAGTTCTTC.

V and J are TRBV29-1 and TRBJ2-7; perhaps TRBD2 as D (6 bases). Germline loops: CDR1 SQVTM, CDR2 ANQGSEA. V was shortened by 3 bases and J by 2 bases, with 17 bases between the two germline ends. This CDR3 has 15 residues. CDR3 protein: CSVDMSGGSTYEQYF. The CDR3 nucleotides read TGCAGCGTTGATATGAGTGGGGGGTCAACCTACGAGCAGTACTTC.

This chain connects TRBV2 to TRBJ2-7; no firm D call. V gave up 6 bases and J gave up 0 bases, with 9 bases separating them. This CDR3 has 13 residues. CDR1 is SNHLY, CDR2 FYNNEI, per germline. The CDR3 loop reads CASRLSSSYEQYF. CDR3 in DNA: TGTGCCAGCAGGTTGTCAAGCTCCTACGAGCAGTACTTC.

The chain joins TRBV6-5 to TRBJ1-5; D ambiguous. This CDR3 spans 13 amino acids. In germline, CDR1 is MNHEY, CDR2 SVGAGI. The germline V and J ends were trimmed by 5 bases and 5 bases, with 10 bases remaining between them. DNA for the CDR3: TGTGCCAGCAGTAACCAACAAGATCAGCCCCAGCATTTT. Its translation: CASSNQQDQPQHF.

The V gene is TRBV2, the J gene TRBJ1-1, with a possible D match to TRBD1 (5 bases). The CDR3 has 13 residues. The germline V gene encodes CDR1 SNHLY and CDR2 FYNNEI. V lost 4 bases and J 4 bases, leaving 10 bases between the germline ends. The DNA of the CDR3 is TGTGCCAGCAGTGGTGGGGCTCGCACTGAAGCTTTCTTT. Translating it yields CASSGGARTEAFF.

By sample share, this clone is medium-sized (0.01 to 0.1%). V usage is TRBV12-5 and J usage is TRBJ2-1, with a possible D match to TRBD1 (6 bases). Germline CDR1 reads LGHNT; CDR2 reads FRNRAP. This CDR3 region has 15 residues. The V end lost 7 bases, the J end lost 5 bases, and 18 bases lay between the germline ends. The CDR3 sequence: CASVDQGTNDNEQFF. The CDR3 DNA reads as TGTGCTAGTGTCGACCAGGGGACCAACGACAATGAGCAGTTCTTC.

This rearrangement joins TRBV4-3 to TRBJ1-6, with 10 bases matching TRBD1. Trimming at V came to 0 bases and at J to 6 bases, leaving 11 bases not matched to a gene. The CDR3 extends over 19 amino acids. Germline V CDR1 and CDR2: LGHNA, YSLEER. DNA for the CDR3: TGCGCCAGCAGCCAAGATCGGATGGGGACAGGGGTCGGTAATTCACCCCTCCACTTT. Translating it yields CASSQDRMGTGVGNSPLHF.

The gene calls are TRBV7-8 and TRBJ2-5, with unresolved D. Germline V gene sequence: CDR1 SGHVS, CDR2 FQNEAQ. The CDR3 is 16 amino acids. V lost 2 bases to trimming and J lost 5 bases, with 18 bases between them. CDR3 nucleotide sequence: TGTGCCAGCAGCTTACGGTTAACCGCAAAAGGGGAGACCCAGTACTTC. Protein sequence: CASSLRLTAKGETQYF.

The V gene is TRBV10-3, the J gene TRBJ2-7, with TRBD1 matching 7 bases. The J segment lost 3 bases and the V segment lost 10 bases, leaving 12 bases of the junction unmatched. This CDR3 has 14 amino acids. Germline assignment: CDR1 ENHRY and CDR2 SYGVKD. In nucleotides, the CDR3 is TGTGCCACTAAATCAGGACAGGAATACTACGAGCAGTACTTC. Its protein product is CATKSGQEYYEQYF.

The chain combines TRBV10-1 with TRBJ1-5; D is uncertain. Germline assignment: CDR1 WNHNN and CDR2 SYGVQD (reference sequence). The CDR3 has 13 amino acids. Trimming took off 9 bases at V and 9 bases at J, with 18 bases between the two ends. This CDR3 reads CASMYGPYGPQHF. In DNA form, the CDR3 reads TGCGCCAGTATGTACGGACCTTACGGGCCCCAGCATTTT.

The V and J genes are TRBV19 and TRBJ2-7; D might be TRBD1 or TRBD2, each matching 7 bases. The V end lost 6 bases, the J end lost 2 bases, and 17 bases lay between the germline ends. This CDR3 is built from 15 residues. Germline loops: CDR1 LNHDA, CDR2 SQIVND (reference sequence). The CDR3 DNA reads TGTGCCAGTAGCCCGGACAGGAGCGGGACCTACGAGCAGTACTTC. Its translation: CASSPDRSGTYEQYF.

The chain uses TRBV11-3 and TRBJ2-4; 10 nucleotides line up with TRBD1. V dropped 4 bases and J dropped 6; count of bases not matched to a gene: 6. Germline assignment: CDR1 SGHNT and CDR2 YENEEA. This CDR3 spans 15 amino acids. The CDR3 DNA is TGTGCCAGCAGCTATCGGGACAGGGGTGGAAACATTCAGTACTTC. Protein product: CASSYRDRGGNIQYF.

This rearrangement joins TRBV28 to TRBJ2-5, with D perhaps matching TRBD1 (5 bases). V gave up 4 bases and J gave up 1 base, with 19 bases separating them. The CDR3 totals 17 residues. CDR1 is MDHEN, CDR2 SYDVKM, per germline. The chain's CDR3 is CASSSPYDRKVQETQYF. The CDR3 DNA sequence: TGTGCCAGCAGTTCACCGTACGACAGAAAAGTCCAAGAGACCCAGTACTTC.

This chain links TRBV11-2 with TRBJ2-4; D is perhaps TRBD2 (6 bases). V shed 5 bases and J shed 8 bases, with 10 bases lying between them. The CDR3 loop spans 12 amino acids. Germline values: CDR1 SGHAT, CDR2 FQNNGV. CDR3: CASSRLVDIQYF. CDR3 sequence (DNA): TGTGCCAGCAGCCGACTAGTTGACATTCAGTACTTC.

CDR3 bases: TGTGCCAGCAGCTTAGATCTCTGGGGACAGGGGGCAGATGGCTACACCTTC. Translating it yields CASSLDLWGQGADGYTF. The rearrangement joins TRBV11-2 to TRBJ1-2, with 12 bases that match TRBD1. Looked up from germline, CDR1 is SGHAT and CDR2 is FQNNGV. J was trimmed by 6 bases and V by 0 bases; bases with no gene match: 8. This CDR3 contains 17 residues. Full variable domain (outside the CDR3, taken from reference TRBV11-2 and TRBJ1-2): EAGVAQSPRYKIIEKRQSVAFWCNPISGHATLYWYQQILGQGPKLLIQFQNNGVVDDSQLPKDRFSAERLKGVDSTLKIQPAKLEDSAVYLCASSLDLWGQGADGYTFGSGTRLTVV.

This clone was seen a few times. The DNA of the CDR3 is TGTGCCAGCAGTTTATCCCAGTTTACACTTCCAGGTTACAATGAGCAGTTCTTC. Its translation: CASSLSQFTLPGYNEQFF. This chain joins TRBV27 and TRBJ2-1; no clear D. The CDR3 loop spans 18 amino acids. The V end lost 0 bases, the J end lost 4 bases, and 19 bases lay between the germline ends. Germline V gene data show CDR1 as MNHEY and CDR2 as SMNVEV (reference sequence).

This sequence joins TRBV7-2 and TRBJ2-4; 16 bases match TRBD2. Germline CDR1 SGHTA, CDR2 FQGNSA. CDR3 length equals 19 residues. V gave up 5 bases and J gave up 5 bases; unmatched junction bases: 12. CDR3 sequence: CASSPGTSGGAGRENIQYF. The CDR3 DNA reads as TGTGCCAGCAGCCCAGGGACTAGCGGGGGGGCTGGTAGGGAAAACATTCAGTACTTC.

The gene calls are TRBV7-2 and TRBJ1-5, with a possible D match to TRBD1 (5 bases). V lost 3 bases to trimming and J lost 6 bases, with 15 bases between them. The CDR3 runs to 15 residues. Germline V gene sequence: CDR1 SGHTA, CDR2 FQGNSA. The CDR3: CASSFLAGEAQPQHF. CDR3 sequence (DNA): TGTGCCAGCAGCTTTTTGGCGGGGGAGGCTCAGCCCCAGCATTTT.

The rearrangement links TRBV4-3 to TRBJ1-2; D might be TRBD1 (6 bases). V shed 4 bases and J shed 4 bases, with 13 bases lying between them. Germline-derived CDR1 and CDR2 are LGHNA and YSLEER. This CDR3 contains 14 residues. Here the CDR3 reads CASSPSGGLYGYTF. As DNA, the CDR3 is TGCGCCAGCAGCCCGTCGGGGGGGCTCTATGGCTACACCTTC.

This clone has a handful of counts. This chain uses TRBV6-5 with TRBJ1-1; no clear D gene. Germline-derived CDR1 and CDR2 are MNHEY and SVGAGI. The CDR3 is 14 amino acids. V lost 0 bases and J lost 0, with 5 bases in between. DNA for the CDR3: TGTGCCAGCAGTTACTCTCGAATGAACACTGAAGCTTTCTTT. Amino acids: CASSYSRMNTEAFF.

The rearrangement uses TRBV19 and TRBJ1-5; no reliable D call. The CDR3 covers 16 residues. The V gene's germline CDR1 is LNHDA and CDR2 SQIVND (reference sequence). Trimming pared 2 bases from V and 0 bases from J, leaving 11 bases between. The CDR3: CASSISFGNSNQPQHF. The CDR3 coding sequence is TGTGCCAGTAGTATAAGTTTTGGAAATAGCAATCAGCCCCAGCATTTT.